Presented here are 29 T cell receptor beta chains from one specimen sequenced in a study of cytomegalovirus exposure and HLA in healthy donors. The PCR employed 60 Vbeta primers together with 13 Jbeta primers. The repertoire was sequenced with immunoSEQ multiplex PCR; TCRdb's copy has only in-frame clones and lacks some. The repertoire table contains fewer than 250,000 clones. The sample comprised PBMCs. These receptors all stem from a woman aged 25 to 45 in good health and CMV-seropositive.

The chain joins TRBV10-2 to TRBJ2-7; possibly TRBD1 for D (6 bases). The CDR3 spans 14 residues. V was cut by 5 bases and J by 2 bases, with 13 bases left in between. The germline CDR1 and CDR2 sequences are WSHSY and SAAADI. This CDR3 reads CASSWQGLAYEQYF. CDR3 nucleotide sequence: TGCGCCAGCAGTTGGCAGGGGTTAGCCTACGAGCAGTACTTC.

This sequence joins TRBV15 and TRBJ2-5, with 7 bases aligning to TRBD2. Germline-derived CDR1 and CDR2 are LNHNV and YYDKDF (reference sequence). The CDR3 is 15 residues long. The ends lost 7 bases at V and 1 base at J; junction bases unmatched: 9. CDR3 loop: CATILSRGGQETQYF. The CDR3 coding sequence is TGTGCCACCATCCTCTCTCGCGGGGGCCAAGAGACCCAGTACTTC. The full variable domain, its missing parts supplied by reference TRBV15 and TRBJ2-5, is DAMVIQNPRYQVTQFGKPVTLSCSQTLNHNVMYWYQQKSSQAPKLLFHYYDKDFNNEADTPDNFQSRRPNTSFCFLDIRSPGLGDTAMYLCATILSRGGQETQYFGPGTRLLVL.

This CDR3 reads CASSIASGFYEQYF. CDR3 sequence (DNA): TGTGCCAGTAGTATAGCCTCAGGATTTTACGAGCAGTACTTC. V usage is TRBV19 and J usage is TRBJ2-7; D is uncertain. Germline V gives CDR1 LNHDA, CDR2 SQIVND (reference sequence). This CDR3 has 14 amino acids. Trimming removed 1 base from V and 4 bases from J, with 11 bases in between.

The V and J genes are TRBV5-4 and TRBJ2-5, with a tentative D call TRBD2 (6 bases). CDR1 SGHNT and CDR2 YYREEE come from the germline V gene (reference sequence). Trimming stripped 0 bases from V and 0 bases from J, with 12 bases between. The CDR3 sequence is 16 residues long. CDR3 protein: CASSLDTSSHQETQYF. The CDR3 nucleotides are TGTGCCAGCAGCTTGGATACTAGCAGTCACCAAGAGACCCAGTACTTC. Filled out from reference TRBV5-4 and TRBJ2-5, the complete variable domain reads ETGVTQSPTHLIKTRGQQVTLRCSSQSGHNTVSWYQQALGQGPQFIFQYYREEENGRGNFPPRFSGLQFPNYSSELNVNALELDDSALYLCASSLDTSSHQETQYFGPGTRLLVL.

The V and J genes are TRBV11-2 and TRBJ2-3; D perhaps matches TRBD1 (6 bases). From germline, CDR1 is SGHAT and CDR2 FQNNGV. The CDR3 spans 12 residues. V was pared by 5 bases and J by 6 bases, with 9 bases between. The CDR3 region has the DNA TGTGCCAGCAGCGGGGGCGTGGATACGCAGTATTTT. It codes for CASSGGVDTQYF.

The chain recombines TRBV5-1 with TRBJ1-3; 7 nucleotides align to TRBD1. Germline lookup yields CDR1 SGHRS and CDR2 YFSETQ. Trimming at V came to 1 base and at J to 4 bases, leaving 2 bases not matched to a gene. The CDR3 extends over 14 amino acids. The CDR3 DNA reads TGCGCCAGCAGCTTGCAGGGGGACGGAAACACCATATATTTT. Translation gives CASSLQGDGNTIYF.

The CDR3 coding sequence is TGTGCCAGCAGTGCGTCGCGGGGGGCCTACGAGCAGTACTTC. Translating it yields CASSASRGAYEQYF. The chain links TRBV6-1 to TRBJ2-7, with 8 nucleotides matching TRBD2. With V trimmed by 4 bases and J by 2 bases, 4 bases remained unmatched. Germline V gene sequence: CDR1 MNHNS, CDR2 SASEGT. This CDR3 is built from 14 residues.

The chain's CDR3 is CATAYGGVYNEQFF. The CDR3 region has the DNA TGTGCCACAGCCTATGGGGGGGTTTACAATGAGCAGTTCTTC. V is TRBV14 and J is TRBJ2-1; 7 bases are a match to TRBD2. With 10 bases clipped from V and 4 bases from J, the junction kept 10 bases outside the gene matches. Per germline, CDR1 SGHDN and CDR2 FVKESK. CDR3 length: 14 amino acids.

The V call is TRBV5-1, the J call TRBJ2-3, with 11 bases aligning to TRBD2. The trim removed 2 bases at V and 6 bases at J, leaving 5 bases unmatched. CDR3 length: 15 amino acids. The germline gives CDR1 SGHRS, CDR2 YFSETQ. Here the CDR3 DNA reads TGCGCCAGCAGCTTAACTAGCGGGAGTCTTGATACGCAGTATTTT. It codes for CASSLTSGSLDTQYF.

V usage is TRBV2 and J usage is TRBJ1-5, with 7 positions matching TRBD1. Germline values: CDR1 SNHLY, CDR2 FYNNEI. This CDR3 has 14 amino acids. J was trimmed by 4 bases and V by 4 bases; bases with no gene match: 4. This CDR3 reads CASSGTGINQPQHF. The CDR3, as DNA: TGTGCCAGCAGTGGGACAGGAATAAATCAGCCCCAGCATTTT.

The rearrangement joins TRBV21-1 to TRBJ1-2. TRBV21-1 is assigned pseudogene status. There are 16 residues in the CDR3. In DNA, the CDR3 is TGTGCCAGCATCCTCCGGGAGGGCCTTTCTAACTATGGCTACACCTTC. Translating gives CASILREGLSNYGYTF.

The J gene is TRBJ2-7, the V gene TRBV7-6, with 8 bases that match TRBD1. CDR1 is SGHVS, CDR2 FNYEAQ, per germline. The V and J ends lost 6 bases and 7 bases, in that order; junction bases with no gene match: 17. CDR3 length: 16 amino acids. The CDR3 region is CASSPRPGGSAGEQYF. As DNA, the CDR3 is TGTGCCAGCAGTCCAAGACCAGGGGGCTCGGCGGGGGAGCAGTACTTC.

The chain joins TRBV5-1 to TRBJ1-3; D remains unclear. Between the trimmed V and J ends, which lost 4 bases and 6 bases, there was a span of 14 bases. This CDR3 spans 14 amino acids. CDR1 is SGHRS and CDR2 is YFSETQ in the germline V gene. CDR3 nucleotide sequence: TGCGCCAGCAGCCAAGGGAGCGGGCTAAACACCATATATTTT. It codes for CASSQGSGLNTIYF.

This CDR3 is CASSLATGGGDTQYF. CDR3 bases: TGCGCCAGCAGCTTGGCCACAGGGGGAGGGGATACGCAGTATTTT. The chain has TRBV5-1 and TRBJ2-3, with a tentative D call TRBD1 (8 bases). Trimming shortened V by 0 bases and J by 6 bases, and 14 bases separated the two germline ends. The CDR3 runs to 15 residues. Germline V gene sequence: CDR1 SGHRS, CDR2 YFSETQ.

CDR3 amino acids: CASSPGRAVANNQPQHF. The DNA for the CDR3 is TGTGCCAGCTCACCTGGGAGGGCTGTGGCTAACAATCAGCCCCAGCATTTT. This chain connects TRBV18 to TRBJ1-5; D call uncertain. From germline, CDR1 is KGHSH and CDR2 LQKENI. The CDR3 runs to 17 residues. V lost 3 bases to trimming and J lost 3 bases, with 18 bases between them.

The rearrangement links TRBV2 to TRBJ2-4, with TRBD2 matching 9 bases. Per germline, CDR1 SNHLY and CDR2 FYNNEI. This CDR3 comprises 15 residues. J gave up 5 bases and V 1 base, and 3 bases lay outside the gene matches. The CDR3 here is CASSEELAGQNIQYF. CDR3 sequence (DNA): TGTGCCAGCAGTGAAGAGCTAGCGGGGCAAAACATTCAGTACTTC.

This chain connects TRBV5-1 to TRBJ1-5; the D gene is possibly TRBD1 (6 bases). CDR1 is SGHRS and CDR2 is YFSETQ in the germline V gene. The CDR3 is 14 residues long. Trimming shortened V by 0 bases and J by 7 bases, and 11 bases separated the two germline ends. The DNA for the CDR3 is TGCGCCAGCAGCTTGGATAACAGGGACCAGCCCCAGCATTTT. Amino acids: CASSLDNRDQPQHF.

V gene TRBV30 combines with J gene TRBJ2-3; 9 bases are a match to TRBD2. The trim removed 3 bases at V and 4 bases at J, leaving 20 bases unmatched. The germline V gene has CDR1 GTSNPN and CDR2 SVGIG (reference sequence). The CDR3 consists of 19 residues. CDR3 DNA sequence: TGTGCCTGGAGCCGCCGGGCTAGCGGGGCAGTTATGTATGCAGATACGCAGTATTTT. This translates into CAWSRRASGAVMYADTQYF.

The gene calls are TRBV19 and TRBJ2-7; TRBD1 matches at 7 bases. CDR1 and CDR2 (germline): LNHDA, SQIVND (reference sequence). The J segment lost 0 bases and the V segment lost 8 bases, leaving 10 bases of the junction unmatched. The CDR3 is 15 amino acids. The CDR3 sequence is CASETGTASSYEQYF. CDR3 coding DNA: TGTGCCAGTGAAACCGGGACAGCGAGCTCCTACGAGCAGTACTTC.

V gene TRBV10-3 combines with J gene TRBJ1-4; 9 nucleotides line up with TRBD1. This CDR3 spans 15 amino acids. CDR1 and CDR2 from the germline V gene are ENHRY and SYGVKD. Germline trimming cut 3 bases from V and 7 bases from J; bases unmatched to any gene: 6. In nucleotides, the CDR3 is TGTGCCATCAGTGAAACAGGGGGCAGGAGTGAAAAACTGTTTTTT. It yields the protein CAISETGGRSEKLFF.

The chain combines TRBV2 with TRBJ1-4, with D uncertain. V shed 5 bases and J shed 8 bases, with 18 bases lying between them. This CDR3 comprises 15 residues. Germline V gene data show CDR1 as SNHLY and CDR2 as FYNNEI. CDR3 protein: CASSSEEEEYEKLFF. The CDR3 region has the DNA TGTGCCAGCAGTTCAGAGGAGGAGGAGTACGAAAAACTGTTTTTT.

The chain uses TRBV6-1 and TRBJ2-1; TRBD1 might be the D (5 bases). Trimming stripped 6 bases from V and 6 bases from J, with 15 bases between. Germline V gives CDR1 MNHNS, CDR2 SASEGT. The CDR3 has 14 residues. Written as DNA, the CDR3 is TGTGCCAGCAGAACCTTACAGGCTAGCAATGAGCAGTTCTTC. Protein sequence: CASRTLQASNEQFF.

The chain has TRBV28 and TRBJ2-5, with D tentatively TRBD1 (6 bases). The CDR3 contains 14 residues. Germline V CDR1 and CDR2: MDHEN, SYDVKM. V lost 4 bases, J lost 2 bases, and 11 bases lay in between. CDR3 loop: CASSSDRSQETQYF. The CDR3 region has the DNA TGTGCCAGCAGTTCGGACAGATCACAAGAGACCCAGTACTTC.

For the CDR3, the DNA is TGCGCCAGCAGCTTGACAGGACACACCTACGAGCAGTACTTC. Translating gives CASSLTGHTYEQYF. The chain employs TRBV5-1 and TRBJ2-7; possible D gene TRBD1, 5 bases. Trimming shortened V by 1 base and J by 2 bases, and 10 bases separated the two germline ends. This CDR3 spans 14 amino acids. Germline V CDR1 and CDR2: SGHRS, YFSETQ.

V is TRBV29-1 and J is TRBJ2-7; 7 nucleotides line up with TRBD1. This CDR3 is 13 amino acids long. J lost 4 bases, V lost 4 bases, and 7 bases had no gene match. CDR1 and CDR2 (germline): SQVTM, ANQGSEA. The CDR3 region is CSVVGTVRYEQYF. In DNA, the CDR3 is TGCAGCGTTGTGGGGACAGTGAGATACGAGCAGTACTTC.

This chain connects TRBV11-2 to TRBJ2-5, with a possible D match to TRBD1 (7 bases). The CDR3 length is 15 residues. V dropped 7 bases and J dropped 3 bases, with 18 bases sitting between them. Looked up from germline, CDR1 is SGHAT and CDR2 is FQNNGV. The CDR3 spells CASTLRGQLEETQYF. In nucleotides, the CDR3 is TGTGCCAGCACCCTGCGGGGACAGTTGGAAGAGACCCAGTACTTC.

This chain joins TRBV30 and TRBJ2-3; TRBD2 matches at 13 bases. The CDR3 totals 15 residues. Trimming at V came to 2 bases and at J to 4 bases, leaving 3 bases not matched to a gene. Germline lookup yields CDR1 GTSNPN and CDR2 SVGIG (reference sequence). CDR3: CAWSLTSGRADTQYF. CDR3 in DNA: TGTGCCTGGAGTCTAACTAGCGGGAGGGCAGATACGCAGTATTTT.

The chain uses TRBV6-1 and TRBJ2-7, with 7 positions matching TRBD2. The germline CDR1 and CDR2 sequences are MNHNS and SASEGT. The CDR3 sequence is 15 residues long. V lost 4 bases and J lost 2; bases outside the gene matches: 8. CDR3 nucleotide sequence: TGTGCCAGCAGTGGGGGGAGGGAAAGGGCCTACGAGCAGTACTTC. The encoded protein is CASSGGRERAYEQYF.

The chain couples TRBV7-2 to TRBJ1-1; tentative D call: TRBD1 (5 bases). Trimming left V 1 base short and J 5 bases short, with 5 bases between. Germline lookup yields CDR1 SGHTA and CDR2 FQGNSA. This CDR3 has 12 residues. For the CDR3, the DNA is TGTGCCAGCAGCTTAGACAGGACTGAAGCTTTCTTT. Its protein product is CASSLDRTEAFF.